This T cell receptor beta chain was profiled in a study of T cells in Graves' hyperthyroidism and ophthalmopathy. The overall study: Peripheral blood samples were taken at initial diagnosis, prior to any treatment.

This clonotype has at least ten counts. The investigators amplified TCR beta CDR3 regions from RNA transcripts. The primer set for the first-round RT-PCR of the TCR CDR3 was HTBI. TCRdb called the multiplex PCR reads again in MiXCR, with one record for every CDR3 protein. The sample holds about 610,000 distinct CDR3 sequences, around 15% seen once. Researchers barred patients who had uncontrolled infection, other autoimmune disease, pregnancy or lactation. The CDR3 is made up of 16 amino acids. Germline loops: CDR1 MNHEY, CDR2 SMNVEV (reference sequence). Trimming at V came to 5 bases and at J to 6 bases, leaving 8 bases not matched to a gene.

Sequenced material: blood. V gene TRBV27 combines with J gene TRBJ2-2; 11 positions agree with TRBD2. This sequence originates from a woman aged 40 to 49 with Graves' ophthalmopathy. The CDR3 nucleotides read TGTGCCAGCAGTAGCATAGCGGGAGGGCCTCCCGGGGAGCTGTTTTTT. Its translation is CASSSIAGGPPGELFF.